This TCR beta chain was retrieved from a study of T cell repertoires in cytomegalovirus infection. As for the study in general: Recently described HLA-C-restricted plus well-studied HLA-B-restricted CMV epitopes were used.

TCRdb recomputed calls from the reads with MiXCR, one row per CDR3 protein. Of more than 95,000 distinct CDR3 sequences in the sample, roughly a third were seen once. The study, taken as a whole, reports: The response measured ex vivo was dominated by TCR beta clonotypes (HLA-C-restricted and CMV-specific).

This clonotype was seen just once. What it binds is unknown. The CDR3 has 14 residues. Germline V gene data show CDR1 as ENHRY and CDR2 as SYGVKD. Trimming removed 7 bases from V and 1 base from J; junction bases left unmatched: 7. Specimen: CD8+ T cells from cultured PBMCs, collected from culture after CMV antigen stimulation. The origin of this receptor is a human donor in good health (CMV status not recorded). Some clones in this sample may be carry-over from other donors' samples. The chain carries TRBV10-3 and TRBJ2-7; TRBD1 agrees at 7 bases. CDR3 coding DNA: TGTGCCATCAAGGACGCGACAGGGTCCTACGAGCAGTACTTC. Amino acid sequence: CAIKDATGSYEQYF.